This TCR beta chain came from a study of response to subunit inactivated influenza vaccine. Study results and limitations: Few new T cells, the authors suggested, are recruited by each seasonal influenza vaccination.

This clonotype was counted at least ten times. No antigen is known for it. A single record per CDR3 protein comes from TCRdb applying MiXCR to the RT-PCR reads. Altogether roughly 160,000 distinct CDR3 sequences are present, under 13% being singletons, with the ten largest covering around 11%. Sequences were derived from non-naive T cells sorted from PBMCs, sampled roughly 45 days after vaccination. The clonotype was recovered from a man aged 45-65 years who received an inactivated influenza vaccine.

The CDR3 loop is CASNQGRVTEAFF. The CDR3 DNA is TGTGCCAGCAACCAAGGGAGGGTCACTGAAGCTTTCTTT. This chain joins TRBV7-2 and TRBJ1-1; D call uncertain. The germline CDR1 and CDR2 sequences are SGHTA and FQGNSA. The CDR3 is 13 residues long. Trimming took 7 bases from V and 4 from J, leaving 13 bases between them.